This T cell receptor (beta chain) was documented in a study of blood T cell repertoires in COVID-19. In the study overall: Sites across the United States, Italy and Spain contributed samples from acute and convalescent COVID-19. T cells, B-cell-depleted T cells, or PBMCs provided the cDNA or gDNA that served as material.

V dropped 5 bases and J dropped 7; count of bases not matched to a gene: 9. There are 16 residues in the CDR3. Germline values: CDR1 WNHNN, CDR2 SYGVQD (reference sequence). How the authors handled the data: From reference gene primer amplification, estimates of nucleated cell counts were derived. Clones were read by immunoSEQ multiplex PCR, and TCRdb kept only the in-frame ones, dropping some. V, J and clone size are those of that table, while D and trimming were read from the DNA. The data show about 220,000 clones, with approximately 84% seen just once and 2.9% held by the top ten. Sample: peripheral blood. The chain links TRBV10-1 to TRBJ2-1; TRBD1 aligns across 12 bases. The clonotype originates from a man in his fifties or sixties who had recovered from COVID-19. The DNA for the CDR3 is TGCGCCAGCAGTAAGATTCCGGGACAGGGGGCTAATGAGCAGTTCTTC. It encodes CASSKIPGQGANEQFF.